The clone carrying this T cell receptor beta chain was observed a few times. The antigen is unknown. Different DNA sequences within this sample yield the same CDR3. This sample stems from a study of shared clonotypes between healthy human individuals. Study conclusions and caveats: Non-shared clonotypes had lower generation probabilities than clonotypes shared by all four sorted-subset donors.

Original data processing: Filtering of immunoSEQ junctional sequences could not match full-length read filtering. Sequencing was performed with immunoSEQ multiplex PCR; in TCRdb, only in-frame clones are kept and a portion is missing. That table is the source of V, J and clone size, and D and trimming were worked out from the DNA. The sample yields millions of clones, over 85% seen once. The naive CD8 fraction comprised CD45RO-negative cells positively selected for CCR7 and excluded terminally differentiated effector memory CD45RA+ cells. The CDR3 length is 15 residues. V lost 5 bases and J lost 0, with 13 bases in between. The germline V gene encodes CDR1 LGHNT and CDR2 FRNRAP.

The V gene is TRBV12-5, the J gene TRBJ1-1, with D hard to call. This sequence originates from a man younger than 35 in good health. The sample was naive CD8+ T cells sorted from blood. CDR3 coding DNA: TGTGCTAGTGGTCCCGACAAAGCTTTGAACACTGAAGCTTTCTTT. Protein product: CASGPDKALNTEAFF. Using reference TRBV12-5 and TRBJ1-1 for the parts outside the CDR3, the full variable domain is DARVTQTPRHKVTEMGQEVTMRCQPILGHNTVFWYRQTMMQGLELLAYFRNRAPLDDSGMPKDRFSAEMPDATLATLKIQPSEPRDSAVYFCASGPDKALNTEAFFGQGTRLTVV.